This TCR beta chain comes out of a study of control samples from healthy donors and cancer patients. J was trimmed by 4 bases and V by 7 bases; bases with no gene match: 3. CDR1 is SGDLS, CDR2 YYNGEE, per germline. This CDR3 spans 13 amino acids. Libraries were prepared by immunoSEQ multiplex PCR; TCRdb keeps only in-frame clonotypes and omits some of them. The profile covers about 76,000 clones, with around 90% appearing a single time and around a tenth taken by the ten largest. The chain employs TRBV9 and TRBJ1-2; TRBD1 matches 11 bases. The source material was PBMCs. This TCR was sampled from a woman in her 50s with colorectal cancer. The CDR3 protein is CASGTGGAYGYTF. CDR3 nucleotide sequence: TGTGCCAGCGGGACAGGGGGAGCCTATGGCTACACCTTC.